Listed below are T cell receptor beta chains from one sample, sequenced in a study of T cell responses to AZD1222 COVID-19 vaccine. Profiled with immunoSEQ multiplex PCR; TCRdb holds only in-frame clones, not every one. Here the sample spans tens of thousands of clones, about 90% being singletons. Specimen: peripheral blood, collected on day 0 of AZD1222 vaccination. The receptor set was obtained from an adult in good health. Both conserved end residues are part of each CDR3. D genes are given only for firm matches. Not every row has a clone size; where given, it reads once, few, many or a size class.

>TRBJ1-1|13|.|.|TRBV7-9
CASSSTVNTEAFF
TGTGCCAGCAGCTCGACAGTTAACACTGAAGCTTTCTTT
>TRBJ1-2|18|.|.|TRBV4-3
CASSQVSAGEARSYGYTF
TGCGCCAGCAGCCAAGTTTCGGCAGGGGAAGCCAGGAGCTATGGCTACACCTTC
>TRBJ2-7|14|.|.|TRBV5-1
CASSLDRSSYEQYF
TGCGCCAGCAGCTTGGACAGGAGCTCCTACGAGCAGTACTTC
>TRBJ1-1|13|.|.|TRBV5-6
CASRAVMNTEAFF
TGTGCCAGCAGGGCCGTTATGAACACTGAAGCTTTCTTT
>TRBJ1-1|14|.|TRBD1|TRBV2
CASSEQGGSTEAFF
TGTGCCAGCAGTGAACAGGGGGGGAGCACTGAAGCTTTCTTT
>TRBJ1-5|15|.|.|TRBV3-1/TRBV3-2
CASSQDLYSNQPQHF
TGTGCCAGCAGCCAAGATTTGTACAGCAATCAGCCCCAGCATTTT
>TRBJ1-5|14|.|TRBD1|TRBV25-1
CASSTRQGNQPQHF
TGTGCCAGCAGTACCCGACAGGGTAATCAGCCCCAGCATTTT
>TRBJ1-4|16|.|.|TRBV28
CASSPLTPPTNEKLFF
TGTGCCAGCAGTCCCCTGACCCCTCCAACTAATGAAAAACTGTTTTTT
>TRBJ2-1|15|.|TRBD2|TRBV20-1
CSASGTSGSVDEQFF
TGCAGTGCTAGTGGGACTAGCGGGAGTGTCGATGAGCAGTTCTTC
>TRBJ1-4|14|few|.|TRBV24-1
CATSDSIERGKLFF
TGTGCCACCAGTGATTCAATTGAACGGGGGAAACTGTTTTTT
>TRBJ2-3|16|few|TRBD2|TRBV7-8
CASSFTPSGLTDTQYF
TGTGCCAGCAGCTTTACGCCTAGCGGACTCACAGATACGCAGTATTTT
>TRBJ2-7|11|.|.|TRBV6-2/TRBV6-3
CASSYDYEQYF
TGTGCCAGCAGTTACGACTACGAGCAGTACTTC
>TRBJ2-7|14|.|.|TRBV7-8
CASSPRPGSYEQYF
TGTGCCAGCAGCCCGCGACCCGGGTCATACGAGCAGTACTTC
>TRBJ2-7|14|.|.|TRBV2
CATTPSGKTYEQYF
TGTGCCACCACCCCATCCGGGAAGACCTACGAGCAGTACTTC
>TRBJ2-1|15|once|.|TRBV29-1
CSVEVVRRAPDEQFF
TGCAGCGTTGAAGTGGTGAGAAGGGCCCCGGATGAGCAGTTCTTC
>TRBJ2-1|19|.|TRBD2|TRBV29-1
CSVEGRRSGRASVYNEQFF
TGCAGCGTTGAAGGCCGACGGAGCGGGAGGGCCTCCGTATACAATGAGCAGTTCTTC
>TRBJ1-5|12|.|.|TRBV19
CASSIEVQPQHF
TGTGCCAGTAGTATCGAGGTTCAGCCCCAGCATTTT
>TRBJ1-2|12|.|.|TRBV19
CASMGSGISYTF
TGTGCCAGTATGGGCTCGGGCATCTCCTACACCTTC
>TRBJ1-3|18|.|TRBD1|TRBV28
CASSPHSGQAPSGNTIYF
TGTGCCAGCAGTCCCCACTCGGGACAGGCGCCCTCTGGAAACACCATATATTTT
>TRBJ2-1|17|once|TRBD2|TRBV28
CASSQGTSGRLGNEQFF
TGTGCCAGCAGTCAGGGGACTAGCGGGAGACTCGGGAATGAGCAGTTCTTC
>TRBJ1-4|15|.|.|TRBV3-1/TRBV3-2
CASSQDAGAKEKLFF
TGTGCCAGCAGCCAAGATGCGGGGGCAAAGGAAAAACTGTTTTTT
>TRBJ1-4|16|.|.|TRBV3-1/TRBV3-2
CASSPHLDSLGEKLFF
TGTGCCAGCAGCCCTCACCTAGACTCGCTGGGTGAAAAACTGTTTTTT
>TRBJ2-5|16|.|.|TRBV7-9
CASSLISGEGRETQYF
TGTGCCAGCAGCTTAATTAGCGGAGAGGGTAGAGAGACCCAGTACTTC
>TRBJ2-4|14|.|.|TRBV19
CASSIGGAGIIQYF
TGTGCCAGTAGTATAGGGGGGGCGGGAATCATTCAGTACTTC
>TRBJ1-1|17|.|TRBD1|TRBV18
CASSPDGQGGAITEAFF
TGTGCCAGCTCACCAGACGGACAGGGGGGCGCGATCACTGAAGCTTTCTTT
>TRBJ2-7|15|.|.|TRBV7-6
CASSSEASVSYEQYF
TGTGCCAGCAGCTCGGAGGCTAGCGTAAGCTACGAGCAGTACTTC
>TRBJ2-7|15|.|TRBD1|TRBV24-1
CATSDPDRGAYEQYF
TGTGCCACCAGTGACCCGGACAGGGGGGCCTACGAGCAGTACTTC
>TRBJ1-3|12|.|.|TRBV30
CACDSLENTIYF
TGTGCCTGCGACAGTCTTGAAAACACCATATATTTT